This T cell receptor beta chain comes out of a study of ipilimumab plus nivolumab after autologous stem cell transplantation. Study overall: Typical patient got four to six ipilimumab doses and roughly eight nivolumab doses (median).

Study-wide results and limits: The authors say TCR, Treg and microbiome findings warrant further study.

Patients got 3 mg/kg IV nivolumab weeks 1, 4, 7, 10, then biweekly through week 26. Data came from immunoSEQ multiplex PCR; TCRdb stores just in-frame clones and leaves some out. The data show some 17,000 clones, 70% to 80% seen once. V was pared by 8 bases and J by 2 bases, with 14 bases between. The V gene's germline CDR1 is SNHLY and CDR2 FYNNEI. CDR3 size: 14 residues. In the case of this clone: Its specificity is not known.

This specimen consisted of PBMCs, obtained in a trial of ipilimumab plus nivolumab as post-transplant consolidation. The origin of this receptor is a male donor with diffuse large B-cell lymphoma. The chain joins TRBV2 to TRBJ2-3; D possibly corresponds to TRBD1 (5 bases). In nucleotides, the CDR3 is TGTGCCAGCCCCAAGACAGTCTCCACAGATACGCAGTATTTT. Amino acids: CASPKTVSTDTQYF.